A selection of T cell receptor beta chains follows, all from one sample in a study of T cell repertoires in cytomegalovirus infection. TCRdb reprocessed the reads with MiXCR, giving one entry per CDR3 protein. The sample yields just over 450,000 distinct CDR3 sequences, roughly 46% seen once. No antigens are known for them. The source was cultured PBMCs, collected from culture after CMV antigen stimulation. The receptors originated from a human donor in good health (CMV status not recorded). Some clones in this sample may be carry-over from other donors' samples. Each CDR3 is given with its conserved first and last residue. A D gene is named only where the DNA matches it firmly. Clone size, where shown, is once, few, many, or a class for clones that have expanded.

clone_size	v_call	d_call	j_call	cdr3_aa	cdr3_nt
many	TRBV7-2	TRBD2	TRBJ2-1	CASSLVGGEYNEQFF	TGTGCCAGCAGCTTAGTCGGGGGGGAGTACAATGAGCAGTTCTTC
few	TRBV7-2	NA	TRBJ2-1	CASSLGLRDGEQFF	TGTGCCAGCAGCTTAGGACTCCGCGATGGTGAGCAGTTCTTC
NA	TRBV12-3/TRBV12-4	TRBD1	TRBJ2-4	CASTLQGGNIQYF	TGTGCCAGCACCCTACAGGGGGGAAACATTCAGTACTTC
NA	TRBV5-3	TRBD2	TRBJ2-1	CASSGGDHEQFF	TGTGCCAGCAGCGGGGGAGATCATGAGCAGTTCTTC
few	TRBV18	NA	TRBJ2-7	CASSSRMSSYEQYF	TGTGCCAGCTCATCTCGAATGAGCTCCTACGAGCAGTACTTC
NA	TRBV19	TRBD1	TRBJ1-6	CASRDRGNSPLHF	TGTGCCAGTCGGGACAGGGGAAATTCACCCCTCCACTTT
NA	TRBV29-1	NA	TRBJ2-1	CSVLHGGEQFF	TGCAGCGTCCTCCACGGGGGTGAGCAGTTCTTC
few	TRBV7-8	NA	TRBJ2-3	CASSLARFPKPGLRQYF	TGTGCCAGCAGCTTAGCGCGGTTTCCCAAGCCGGGATTAAGGCAGTATTTT
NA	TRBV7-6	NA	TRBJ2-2	CASSKPENTGELFF	TGTGCCAGCAGCAAGCCCGAGAACACCGGGGAGCTGTTTTTT
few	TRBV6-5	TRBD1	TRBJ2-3	CASIGTGGTDTQYF	TGTGCCAGCATTGGGACAGGGGGTACAGATACGCAGTATTTT
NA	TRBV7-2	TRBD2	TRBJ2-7	CASSFTSGGHYEQYF	TGTGCCAGCAGCTTTACTAGCGGGGGACACTACGAGCAGTACTTC
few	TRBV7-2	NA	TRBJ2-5	CASSFAERGVQYF	TGTGCCAGCAGCTTTGCCGAGAGGGGCGTCCAGTACTTC
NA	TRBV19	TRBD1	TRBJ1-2	CASHVGGLGYTF	TGTGCCAGTCACGTAGGGGGCCTGGGCTACACCTTC
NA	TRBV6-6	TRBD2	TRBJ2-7	CASSYAGTMTYEQYF	TGTGCCAGCAGCTACGCCGGGACTATGACCTACGAGCAGTACTTC
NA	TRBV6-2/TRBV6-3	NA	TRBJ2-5	CASHGPTEETQYF	TGTGCCAGCCACGGTCCGACAGAAGAGACCCAGTACTTC
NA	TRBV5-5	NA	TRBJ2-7	CASSYAYPGLLPTYEQYF	TGTGCCAGCAGCTATGCTTACCCCGGACTCCTTCCTACCTACGAGCAGTACTTC
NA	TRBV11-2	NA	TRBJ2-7	CASSLGSDDYEQYF	TGTGCCAGCAGCTTAGGAAGTGACGATTACGAGCAGTACTTC
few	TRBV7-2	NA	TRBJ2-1	CASSLAGRTGEQFF	TGTGCCAGCAGCTTAGCGGGAAGGACGGGTGAGCAGTTCTTC
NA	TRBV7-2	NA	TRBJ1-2	CASSHTRNYGYTF	TGTGCCAGCAGCCATACCAGAAACTATGGCTACACCTTC
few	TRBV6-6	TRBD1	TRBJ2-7	CASSQGTGAFGEQYF	TGTGCCAGCAGTCAGGGGACAGGGGCCTTTGGCGAGCAGTACTTC
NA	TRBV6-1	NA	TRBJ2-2	CASSAREAGELFF	TGTGCCAGCAGTGCCCGTGAGGCCGGGGAGCTGTTTTTT
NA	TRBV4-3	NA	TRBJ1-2	CASSQDLGRGVYGYTF	TGCGCCAGCAGCCAAGATCTGGGGCGAGGGGTCTATGGCTACACCTTC
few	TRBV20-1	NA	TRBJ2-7	CSASLRTAQGQYF	TGCAGTGCTTCACTAAGGACAGCCCAGGGGCAGTACTTC
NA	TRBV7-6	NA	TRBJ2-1	CASRLPGSGEQFF	TGTGCCAGCAGACTACCCGGGTCAGGTGAGCAGTTCTTC
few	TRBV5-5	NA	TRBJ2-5	CASSLSGTHQETQYF	TGTGCCAGCAGCTTGTCGGGGACCCACCAAGAGACCCAGTACTTC
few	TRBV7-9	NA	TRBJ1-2	CASSQASGGRWNYGYTF	TGTGCCAGCTCCCAAGCCTCCGGCGGGAGATGGAACTATGGCTACACCTTC
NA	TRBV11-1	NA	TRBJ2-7	CASSLTEQGYEQYF	TGTGCCAGCAGCCTTACTGAACAGGGATACGAGCAGTACTTC
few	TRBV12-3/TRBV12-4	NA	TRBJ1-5	CASSLTMDQPQHF	TGTGCCAGCAGTCTGACGATGGACCAGCCCCAGCATTTT
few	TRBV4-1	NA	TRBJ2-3	CASSQDPDGTDTQYF	TGCGCCAGCAGCCAAGATCCCGATGGCACAGATACGCAGTATTTT
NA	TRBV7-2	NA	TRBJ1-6	CASARDGHNSPLHF	TGTGCCAGCGCCCGGGACGGCCATAATTCACCCCTCCACTTT
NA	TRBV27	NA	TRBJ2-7	CASSLAQGSYEQYF	TGTGCCAGCAGTTTAGCCCAGGGATCCTACGAGCAGTACTTC
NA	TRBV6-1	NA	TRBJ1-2	CASSYGDSRRGYTF	TGTGCCAGCAGTTACGGAGATTCCCGGCGCGGCTACACCTTC
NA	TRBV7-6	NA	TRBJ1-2	CVSQLVQNGYTF	TGTGTCAGCCAACTCGTTCAAAATGGCTACACCTTC
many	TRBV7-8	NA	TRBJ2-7	CASSLAWGALDEQYF	TGTGCCAGCAGCTTAGCGTGGGGGGCTCTCGACGAGCAGTACTTC
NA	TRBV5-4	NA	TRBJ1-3	CASSFAGGLSGNTIYF	TGTGCCAGCAGCTTCGCGGGAGGCCTCTCTGGAAACACCATATATTTT
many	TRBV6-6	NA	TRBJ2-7	CASRLGGFYEQYF	TGTGCCAGTCGGTTAGGTGGCTTCTACGAGCAGTACTTC
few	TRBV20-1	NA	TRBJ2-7	CSARGTPTNEQYF	TGCAGTGCTAGGGGAACCCCGACTAACGAGCAGTACTTC
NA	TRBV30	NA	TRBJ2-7	CAWSPPGALYEQYF	TGTGCCTGGAGCCCTCCGGGGGCGCTCTACGAGCAGTACTTC
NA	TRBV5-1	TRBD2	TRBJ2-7	CASSSSSGPFEQYF	TGCGCCAGCAGCTCTTCTAGCGGGCCTTTTGAGCAGTACTTC
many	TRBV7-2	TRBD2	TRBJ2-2	CATLTSANTGELFF	TGTGCCACCCTTACTAGCGCGAACACCGGGGAGCTGTTTTTT
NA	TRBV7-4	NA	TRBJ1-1	CASSLGGDRTEAFF	TGTGCCAGCAGCTTAGGGGGAGACCGTACTGAAGCTTTCTTT
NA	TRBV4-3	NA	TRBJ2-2	CASSQDSQGGTGELFF	TGCGCCAGCAGCCAAGATAGCCAGGGAGGTACCGGGGAGCTGTTTTTT
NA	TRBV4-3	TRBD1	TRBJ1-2	CASSQEEGATYTF	TGCGCCAGCAGCCAAGAGGAGGGGGCTACCTACACCTTC
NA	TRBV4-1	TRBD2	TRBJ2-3	CASSLGGTRATDTQYF	TGCGCCAGCAGCCTCGGCGGGACTAGGGCCACAGATACGCAGTATTTT
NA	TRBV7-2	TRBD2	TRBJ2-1	CASTPGLAYNEQFF	TGTGCCAGCACCCCGGGACTAGCATACAATGAGCAGTTCTTC
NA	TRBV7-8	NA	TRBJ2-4	CASSLGGGKNIQYF	TGTGCCAGCAGCTTAGGTGGAGGGAAAAACATTCAGTACTTC
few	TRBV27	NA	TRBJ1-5	CASSFINQPQHF	TGTGCCAGCAGTTTTATCAATCAGCCCCAGCATTTT
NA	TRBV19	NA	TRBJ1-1	CASSIGRKNTEAFF	TGTGCCAGTAGTATAGGCAGAAAGAACACTGAAGCTTTCTTT
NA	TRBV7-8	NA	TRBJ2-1	CASSRTDLAKGFF	TGTGCCAGCAGCCGGACAGACTTGGCCAAGGGGTTCTTC
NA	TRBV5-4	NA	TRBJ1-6	CASSLLADYNSPLHF	TGTGCCAGCAGCTTACTAGCGGACTATAATTCACCCCTCCACTTT